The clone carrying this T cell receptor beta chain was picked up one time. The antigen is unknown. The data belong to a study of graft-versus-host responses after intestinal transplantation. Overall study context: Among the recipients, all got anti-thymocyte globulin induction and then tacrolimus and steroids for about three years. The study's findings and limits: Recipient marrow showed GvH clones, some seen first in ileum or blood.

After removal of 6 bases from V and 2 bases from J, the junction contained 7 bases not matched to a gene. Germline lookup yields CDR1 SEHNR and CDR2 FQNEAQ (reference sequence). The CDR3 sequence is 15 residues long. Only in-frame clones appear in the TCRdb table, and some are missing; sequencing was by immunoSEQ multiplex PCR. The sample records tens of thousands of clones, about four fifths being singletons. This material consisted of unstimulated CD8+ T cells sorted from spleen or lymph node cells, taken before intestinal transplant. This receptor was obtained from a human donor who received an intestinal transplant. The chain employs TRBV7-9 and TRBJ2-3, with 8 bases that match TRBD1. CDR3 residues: CASRLLTGDTDTQYF. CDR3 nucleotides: TGTGCCAGCAGGTTGCTGACAGGGGACACAGATACGCAGTATTTT.